The 25 T cell receptor beta chains reported below all come from one sample, sequenced in a study of blood T cell repertoires in COVID-19. TCRdb's table, derived via immunoSEQ multiplex PCR, lists solely in-frame clones and lacks some. The top ten clones hold approximately 1.2% of a sample with roughly 250,000 clones, around 88% of them seen once. Sequenced: PBMCs or T cells enriched from blood (not recorded which). The receptors stem from a woman between 40 and 50 years old with acute COVID-19.

The rearrangement links TRBV10-1 to TRBJ2-2, with D uncertain. CDR1 WNHNN and CDR2 SYGVQD come from the germline V gene (reference sequence). Trimming stripped 5 bases from V and 1 base from J, with 5 bases between. The CDR3 extends over 13 amino acids. This chain's CDR3 is CASSRRNTGELFF. Written as DNA, the CDR3 is TGCGCCAGCAGTCGGAGGAACACCGGGGAGCTGTTTTTT.

The rearrangement uses TRBV19 and TRBJ2-7; 7 positions agree with TRBD2. With 8 bases clipped from V and 1 base from J, the junction kept 5 bases outside the gene matches. Germline V gene sequence: CDR1 LNHDA, CDR2 SQIVND (reference sequence). There are 13 residues in the CDR3. CDR3 DNA: TGTGCCAGTTCCGAGCGGGAATCCTACGAGCAGTACTTC. Translation: CASSERESYEQYF. Variable domain in full (rest from reference TRBV19 and TRBJ2-7): DGGITQSPKYLFRKEGQNVTLSCEQNLNHDAMYWYRQDPGQGLRLIYYSQIVNDFQKGDIAEGYSVSREKKESFPLTVTSAQKNPTAFYLCASSERESYEQYFGPGTRLTVT.

This clone was counted between two and nine times. The chain joins TRBV12-5 to TRBJ2-2, with D possibly matching TRBD1 (5 bases). The CDR3 totals 16 residues. V was shortened by 5 bases and J by 3 bases, with 16 bases between the two germline ends. The germline CDR1 and CDR2 sequences are LGHNT and FRNRAP. The CDR3 sequence: CASGAQGSSHTGELFF. The CDR3 DNA follows: TGTGCTAGTGGTGCCCAGGGAAGCAGTCACACCGGGGAGCTGTTTTTT.

The chain combines TRBV4-1 with TRBJ2-1, with 10 nucleotides matching TRBD2. With 2 bases clipped from V and 7 bases from J, the junction kept 14 bases outside the gene matches. Germline lookup yields CDR1 MGHRA and CDR2 YSYEKL. The CDR3 consists of 18 residues. The CDR3 sequence is CASSQPLDRTSGRNEQFF. The CDR3 DNA is TGCGCCAGCAGCCAACCCTTGGACCGGACTAGCGGAAGGAATGAGCAGTTCTTC.

To note about this clone: The junction differs from germline at one of its ends, possibly a read error. This chain joins TRBV7-7 and TRBJ2-2, with 7 bases identical to TRBD2. This CDR3 is 20 amino acids long. The V gene's germline CDR1 is SSHAT and CDR2 FNYEAQ (reference sequence). CDR3 loop: CASSSRFYGGGSRCTGELFF. The DNA for the CDR3 is TGTGCTAGCAGCTCCCGTTTTTATGGGGGGGGGTCCCGTTGCACCGGGGAGCTGTTTTTT.

This chain uses TRBV9 with TRBJ2-7, with 8 nucleotides matching TRBD1. V lost 0 bases, J lost 2 bases, and 1 base stayed unmatched. CDR3 length: 14 residues. The germline V gene encodes CDR1 SGDLS and CDR2 YYNGEE. This CDR3 reads CASSVGTGTYEQYF. In nucleotides, the CDR3 is TGTGCCAGCAGCGTAGGGACAGGGACCTACGAGCAGTACTTC.

This clone was recorded only once. The genes are TRBV28 and TRBJ1-2; TRBD1 matches at 10 bases. The CDR3 has 15 amino acids. From germline, CDR1 is MDHEN and CDR2 SYDVKM. The junction had 3 bases not matched to a gene; V was cut back by 1 base and J by 4 bases. CDR3 bases: TGTGCCAGCAGTTTATTCCGGACAGGGGGCTATGGCTACACCTTC. Protein sequence: CASSLFRTGGYGYTF.

The chain is built from TRBV25-1 and TRBJ2-1, with 10 bases identical to TRBD2. This CDR3 has 16 amino acids. Germline V gene data show CDR1 as MGHDK and CDR2 as SYGVNS. V lost 5 bases, J lost 3 bases, and 7 bases stayed unmatched. As DNA, the CDR3 is TGTGCCAGCAGTCCCTTACTAGCGGGAAACTACAATGAGCAGTTCTTC. Encoded protein: CASSPLLAGNYNEQFF.

This clone was seen a handful of times. V is TRBV19 and J is TRBJ1-2, with 9 positions matching TRBD1. Per germline, CDR1 LNHDA and CDR2 SQIVND (reference sequence). CDR3 length: 13 amino acids. Unmatched junction bases numbered 10, after V lost 8 bases and J lost 9 bases. CDR3 in DNA: TGTGCCAGTGGGACCGGGACAGGGTCTCGCTACACCTTC. It is translated as CASGTGTGSRYTF.

This rearrangement joins TRBV11-3 to TRBJ1-1, with TRBD1 matching 8 bases. Germline CDR1 is SGHNT and CDR2 is YENEEA. The CDR3 has 14 amino acids. The V and J ends lost 1 base and 5 bases, in that order; junction bases with no gene match: 3. This CDR3 is CASSLAGGATEAFF. CDR3 DNA sequence: TGTGCCAGCAGCTTAGCAGGGGGCGCGACTGAAGCTTTCTTT.

The rearrangement joins TRBV6-5 to TRBJ2-1, with TRBD1 matching over 8 bases. The CDR3 extends over 15 amino acids. In germline, CDR1 is MNHEY, CDR2 SVGAGI. J gave up 11 bases and V 2 bases, and 11 bases lay outside the gene matches. CDR3 region: CASSYQLTGDHQQFF. The CDR3 region has the DNA TGTGCCAGCAGTTACCAGCTGACAGGGGACCACCAGCAGTTCTTC.

V is TRBV18 and J is TRBJ2-7; D gene uncertain. V was trimmed by 5 bases and J by 0 bases, leaving 5 bases between them. The CDR3 runs to 12 residues. Germline CDR1 KGHSH, CDR2 LQKENI. The CDR3 DNA sequence: TGTGCCAGCTCAGAGAGCTCCTACGAGCAGTACGTC. Residues: CASSESSYEQYV.

The chain is built from TRBV7-3 and TRBJ2-3; 8 bases map to TRBD2. The length of the CDR3 is 18 residues. V lost 1 base, J lost 3 bases, and 12 bases stayed unmatched. Germline CDR1 SGHTA, CDR2 FQGTGA. CDR3 loop: CASSLRPTTGGETDTQYF. CDR3 DNA: TGTGCCAGCAGCTTAAGGCCTACGACGGGAGGGGAGACAGATACGCAGTATTTT.

A single count supports this clone. The chain uses TRBV4-3 and TRBJ1-2; D perhaps matches TRBD1 (6 bases). In germline, CDR1 is LGHNA, CDR2 YSLEER. V dropped 1 base and J dropped 5 bases, with 14 bases sitting between them. This CDR3 has 15 amino acids. In nucleotides, the CDR3 is TGCGCCAGCAGCCAAGCCCACGGACAGCAATATGGCTACACCTTC. As protein: CASSQAHGQQYGYTF.

The chain combines TRBV5-1 with TRBJ1-6; D is undetermined. Germline lookup yields CDR1 SGHRS and CDR2 YFSETQ. The CDR3 runs 16 residues. V lost 1 base, J lost 10 bases, and 18 bases lay in between. CDR3 sequence (DNA): TGCGCCAGCAGCTTGAAAGGATCCGGGGTTGAATCACCCCTCCACTTT. Protein product: CASSLKGSGVESPLHF.

The V gene is TRBV12-3 or TRBV12-4, the J gene TRBJ2-7; perhaps TRBD2 as D (5 bases). Trimming stripped 3 bases from V and 1 base from J, with 7 bases between. This CDR3 comprises 13 residues. Written as DNA, the CDR3 is TGTGCCAGCAGTTTGGGAGTTTCCTACGAGCAGTACTTC. It specifies CASSLGVSYEQYF.

The chain links TRBV7-2 to TRBJ2-7; the match to TRBD2 covers 7 bases. This CDR3 has 12 amino acids. From germline, CDR1 is SGHTA and CDR2 FQGNSA. The CDR3 spells CASSLGVAGMDV. CDR3 bases: TGTGCCAGCAGCTTAGGGGTAGCGGGCATGGACGTC.

This sequence joins TRBV7-8 and TRBJ1-2; 8 bases are a match to TRBD1. The CDR3 has 14 amino acids. The germline V gene encodes CDR1 SGHVS and CDR2 FQNEAQ. With 7 bases clipped from V and 8 bases from J, the junction kept 12 bases outside the gene matches. The CDR3 bases are TGTGCCAGCACCCTAGACAGGGGCGGTCGGGGCTACACCTTC. It encodes CASTLDRGGRGYTF. The full variable domain, rest sourced from reference TRBV7-8 and TRBJ1-2, is GAGVSQSPRYKVAKRGQDVALRCDPISGHVSLFWYQQALGQGPEFLTYFQNEAQLDKSGLPSDRFFAERPEGSVSTLKIQRTQQEDSAVYLCASTLDRGGRGYTFGSGTRLTVV.

V is TRBV11-2 and J is TRBJ2-7; the D is unclear. The V gene's germline CDR1 is SGHAT and CDR2 FQNNGV. V gave up 0 bases and J gave up 3 bases, with 6 bases separating them. The CDR3 covers 13 residues. The CDR3 is CASSLDRFYEQYF. Here the CDR3 DNA reads TGTGCCAGCAGCTTAGACCGTTTCTACGAGCAGTACTTC. Combining the CDR3 with reference TRBV11-2 and TRBJ2-7 gives the whole variable domain EAGVAQSPRYKIIEKRQSVAFWCNPISGHATLYWYQQILGQGPKLLIQFQNNGVVDDSQLPKDRFSAERLKGVDSTLKIQPAKLEDSAVYLCASSLDRFYEQYFGPGTRLTVT.

The chain joins TRBV11-2 to TRBJ2-1; 7 bases are a match to TRBD2. CDR1 SGHAT and CDR2 FQNNGV come from the germline V gene. The V segment lost 5 bases and the J segment 2 bases; nucleotides outside the gene matches: 12. The CDR3 covers 17 residues. In DNA form, the CDR3 reads TGTGCCAGCAGCCCCGGGGCGTCTAGCGGAACCTACAATGAGCAGTTCTTC. Protein sequence: CASSPGASSGTYNEQFF.

This clone was seen a single time. The CDR3 DNA reads as TGTGCCAGCAGCCAGCTAATACCGGGACGGGAGAAACTGTTTTTT. Its protein product is CASSQLIPGREKLFF. This chain uses TRBV14 with TRBJ1-4, with D perhaps matching TRBD1 (5 bases). CDR3 length: 15 residues. Trimming shortened V by 3 bases and J by 11 bases, and 19 bases separated the two germline ends. Germline V CDR1 and CDR2: SGHDN, FVKESK.

The CDR3 DNA sequence: TGTGCCAGCAGTGAAGCTGGGCGCCTCAATCAGCCCCAGCATTTT. This translates into CASSEAGRLNQPQHF. The V call is TRBV2, the J call TRBJ1-5, with D unresolved. From germline, CDR1 is SNHLY and CDR2 FYNNEI. The CDR3 totals 15 residues. Deletions cut 0 bases from V and 3 bases from J, with 9 bases between.

The rearrangement uses TRBV9 and TRBJ2-2, with 8 bases matching TRBD2. Germline lookup yields CDR1 SGDLS and CDR2 YYNGEE. V was clipped by 2 bases and J by 6 bases; unmatched bases: 6. This CDR3 spans 15 amino acids. The CDR3 here is CASSVDGRAAGELFF. The CDR3 DNA follows: TGTGCCAGCAGCGTTGACGGGAGGGCCGCCGGGGAGCTGTTTTTT.

The chain is built from TRBV30 and TRBJ2-5, with TRBD2 matching 7 bases. Germline V lookup: CDR1 GTSNPN, CDR2 SVGIG (reference sequence). Unmatched junction bases numbered 4, after V lost 1 base and J lost 5 bases. The CDR3 length is 13 residues. CDR3 coding DNA: TGTGCCTGGAGTGGGTCGGGGGGTGAGACCCAGTACTTC. Its protein is CAWSGSGGETQYF.

The chain recombines TRBV30 with TRBJ1-6, with unresolved D. Germline V gene data show CDR1 as GTSNPN and CDR2 as SVGIG (reference sequence). The CDR3 covers 12 residues. V was cut by 2 bases and J by 7 bases, with 6 bases left in between. The CDR3 spells CAWSQSNSPLHF. CDR3 bases: TGTGCCTGGAGTCAGTCAAATTCACCCCTCCACTTT.